These T cell receptor beta chains were read from a single sample in a study of CD8+CD57+ T cells in acquired aplastic anemia. TCRdb called the reads again in MiXCR, with one record for every CDR3 protein. Of around 180,000 distinct CDR3 sequences listed, 55% to 75% were seen once; the top ten hold less than 55%. The source material was sorted CD4+, CD8+, or CD8+CD57+ T cells (not recorded which) from PBMCs. Every receptor here comes from a human donor in good health. The CDR3 runs from the conserved cysteine through the conserved F or W. The order of the fields is CDR3 DNA, CDR3 protein, V gene, D gene, clone size, J gene. D genes are given only for firm matches. Not all rows give a size; the values are once, few, many and, for expanded clones, a class.

DNA: TGTGCCAGCAGTGAAAGGGGAGGAGCCTATGGCTACACCTTC
CDR3: CASSERGGAYGYTF
V: TRBV2
D: -
size: -
J: TRBJ1-2

DNA: TGTGCCAGCAGCCCTAAAACGTCCTACGAGCAGTACTTC
CDR3: CASSPKTSYEQYF
V: TRBV7-2
D: -
size: -
J: TRBJ2-7

DNA: TGTGCCAGCAGCGTAGAGGGGGGGGGAGGGATAGATACGCAGTATTTT
CDR3: CASSVEGGGGIDTQYF
V: TRBV9
D: -
size: once
J: TRBJ2-3

DNA: TGTGCCAGCAGCCCGTTGGGGGCAGCGCGGCCCACAGATACGCAGTATTTT
CDR3: CASSPLGAARPTDTQYF
V: TRBV7-8
D: -
size: -
J: TRBJ2-3

DNA: TGTGCCACCAGCAGAGATATTACAGGGGCCAATTGGTTCTTC
CDR3: CATSRDITGANWFF
V: TRBV15
D: TRBD1
size: -
J: TRBJ2-1

DNA: TGTGCCAGCAGCGATCCAGGGGGAACAGATACGCAGTATTTT
CDR3: CASSDPGGTDTQYF
V: TRBV7-9
D: TRBD1
size: few
J: TRBJ2-3

DNA: TGTGCCAGCAGCGTTCTGGCGGAACCTAGCACAGATACGCAGTATTTT
CDR3: CASSVLAEPSTDTQYF
V: TRBV5-6
D: -
size: -
J: TRBJ2-3

DNA: TGCGCCAGCAGCCAAATGGGACTAGCGGGGGGTTACGAGCAGTACTTC
CDR3: CASSQMGLAGGYEQYF
V: TRBV4-3
D: TRBD2
size: -
J: TRBJ2-7

DNA: TGTGCCAGCAGTGAAGGGACAAACACCGGGGAGCTGTTTTTT
CDR3: CASSEGTNTGELFF
V: TRBV2
D: -
size: few
J: TRBJ2-2

DNA: TGCGCCAGCAGCCCACACACAGGGGGCGTGGAGACCCAGTACTTC
CDR3: CASSPHTGGVETQYF
V: TRBV5-1
D: TRBD1
size: -
J: TRBJ2-5

DNA: TGCGCCAGCAGCTTGATTGGTTACCAAGAGACCCAGTACTTC
CDR3: CASSLIGYQETQYF
V: TRBV5-1
D: -
size: -
J: TRBJ2-5

DNA: TGTGCCAGTAGAGGGGGACAAATCAATCAGCCCCAGCATTTT
CDR3: CASRGGQINQPQHF
V: TRBV19
D: -
size: -
J: TRBJ1-5

DNA: TGTGCCAGTAGTAACCCGCCGACAGGAAAGACTCAAGAGACCCAGTACTTC
CDR3: CASSNPPTGKTQETQYF
V: TRBV19
D: -
size: -
J: TRBJ2-5

DNA: TGTGCCAGCACCCTAGCGCGTGCAGGGTTGGGCTACACCTTC
CDR3: CASTLARAGLGYTF
V: TRBV2
D: -
size: many
J: TRBJ1-2

DNA: TGTGCCAGCAGTATAAGCGGGACAGCTCATACTTACGAGCAGTACTTC
CDR3: CASSISGTAHTYEQYF
V: TRBV27
D: -
size: -
J: TRBJ2-7

DNA: TGTGCCAGCAGCTATACAGGGGAGCATTCACCCCTCCACTTT
CDR3: CASSYTGEHSPLHF
V: TRBV6-6
D: TRBD1
size: -
J: TRBJ1-6

DNA: TGTGCCAGCACCCACAGGGTTGTCGGGGAGCTGTTTTTT
CDR3: CASTHRVVGELFF
V: TRBV7-9
D: -
size: many
J: TRBJ2-2

DNA: TGTGCCACCAGCAGAACGGATCAGCCCCAGCATTTT
CDR3: CATSRTDQPQHF
V: TRBV15
D: -
size: many
J: TRBJ1-5

DNA: TGTGCCACCAGTGCCGCGGTTAGCACAGATACGCAGTATTTT
CDR3: CATSAAVSTDTQYF
V: TRBV2
D: -
size: -
J: TRBJ2-3

DNA: TGTGCCAGCAGCCCTATCGAAGGCGGGAATACGCAGTATTTT
CDR3: CASSPIEGGNTQYF
V: TRBV7-9
D: -
size: many
J: TRBJ2-3

DNA: TGTGCCAGCAGGTCGACTAGCGGGGGGTTGAACACCGGGGAGCTGTTTTTT
CDR3: CASRSTSGGLNTGELFF
V: TRBV14
D: TRBD2
size: -
J: TRBJ2-2

DNA: TGTGCCAGTAGTATGGATAGGGCTGGCGGGGAGCTGTTTTTT
CDR3: CASSMDRAGGELFF
V: TRBV19
D: -
size: -
J: TRBJ2-2

DNA: TGTGCCAGCAGCCACTGGGACGGGCCCTACGAGCAGTACTTC
CDR3: CASSHWDGPYEQYF
V: TRBV7-9
D: -
size: few
J: TRBJ2-7

DNA: TGCAGCTCACCGGGACAAGACTACGAGCAGTACTTC
CDR3: CSSPGQDYEQYF
V: TRBV29-1
D: -
size: -
J: TRBJ2-7